The source of this T cell receptor beta chain is a study of human T cells and chemical hapten exposure. Study context: Sensitization was performed using 2% DPC on a roughly 2 cm by roughly 2 cm upper inner arm skin site. The study lasted around 24 weeks, and patients were dosed weekly with diphenylcyclopropenone on the scalp throughout.

This CDR3 has 16 residues. This clonotype was detected a few times. What the library attached to individual cDNA molecules were unique molecular identifiers. Original data processing: Between roughly 20,000 and 690,600 TCRs appeared in each sample, and the median stood at around 92,000. One entry per CDR3 protein, called by TCRdb with MiXCR from the RACE reads. The authors' filters were not applied to this entry. The table shows about 140,000 distinct CDR3 sequences, with roughly 10% occurring only once. Time point described: patch test 2, 6 weeks after DPC sensitization. As to treatment: therapeutic diphenylcyclopropenone sensitization with weekly scalp DPC.

This chain connects TRBV21-1 to TRBJ2-2; the table assigns TRBD1, which was not confirmed against the DNA. TRBV21-1 is termed a pseudogene. Material: whole blood, obtained in connection with sensitization to the hapten diphenylcyclopropenone (DPC). The clonotype was recovered from a woman aged 45-59 years with alopecia areata. Some clones in this sample may be carry-over from other donors' samples. For the CDR3, the DNA is TGTGCCAGCAGCAAAGTGAACAGGGGGAACACCGGGGAGCTGTTTTTT. It yields the protein CASSKVNRGNTGELFF.